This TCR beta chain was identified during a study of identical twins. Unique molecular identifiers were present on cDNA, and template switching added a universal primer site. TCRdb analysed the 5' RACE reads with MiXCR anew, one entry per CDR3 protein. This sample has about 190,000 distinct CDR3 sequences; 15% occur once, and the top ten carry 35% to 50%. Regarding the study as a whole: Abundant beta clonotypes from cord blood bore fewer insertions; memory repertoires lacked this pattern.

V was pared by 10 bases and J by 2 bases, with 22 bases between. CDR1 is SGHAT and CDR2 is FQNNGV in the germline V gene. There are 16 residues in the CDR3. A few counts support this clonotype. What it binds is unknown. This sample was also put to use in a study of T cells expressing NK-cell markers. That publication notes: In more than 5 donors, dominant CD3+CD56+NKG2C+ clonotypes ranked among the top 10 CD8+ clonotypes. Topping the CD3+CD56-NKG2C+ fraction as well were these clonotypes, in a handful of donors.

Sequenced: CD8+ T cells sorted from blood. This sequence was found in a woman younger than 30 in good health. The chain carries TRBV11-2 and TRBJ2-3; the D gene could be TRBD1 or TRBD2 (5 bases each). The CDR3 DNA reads TGTGCCACCGCCCCGGGACGGAGCGGATACACAGATACGCAGTATTTT. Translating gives CATAPGRSGYTDTQYF.